This T cell receptor (beta chain) originates from a study of T cell repertoires in cytomegalovirus infection. On the study more broadly: Recently identified HLA-C-restricted CMV epitopes were used, and well-studied HLA-B-restricted CMV epitopes were used as well. A matching HLA type, together with CMV infection, was signaled by public TCR beta signatures.

Trimming removed 1 base at V and 4 bases at J, with 10 bases between. This CDR3 has 13 amino acids. The germline V gene has CDR1 GTSNPN and CDR2 SVGIG (reference sequence). Study-level results: CMV-specific HLA-C-restricted TCR beta clonotypes dominated the ex vivo response.

TCRdb re-analysed the reads in MiXCR, keeping a single row per CDR3 protein. The table records about 150,000 distinct CDR3 sequences, over 30% of them present only once. The table lists this clonotype with many counts. Its specificity is not known. The gene calls are TRBV30 and TRBJ1-1; TRBD1 might be the D (6 bases). The sample in question was CD8+ T cells from cultured PBMCs, obtained from culture after CMV antigen stimulation. The clonotype originates from a human donor in good health (CMV status not recorded). Some clones in this sample may be carry-over from other donors' samples. CDR3 amino acids: CAWSAQGFTEAFF. The CDR3 DNA sequence: TGTGCCTGGAGTGCGCAGGGGTTCACTGAAGCTTTCTTT.